Listed below are T cell receptor beta chains from one sample, sequenced in a study of shared clonotypes between healthy human individuals. Only in-frame clones appear in the TCRdb table, and some are missing; sequencing was by immunoSEQ multiplex PCR. The sample lists 2 million to 2.5 million clones, just under 95% occurring once. The sample comprised naive CD4+ T cells from PBMCs. The receptors come from a man between 18 and 29 years old in good health. Some clones in this sample may be carry-over from other donors' samples. Each CDR3 is given with its conserved first and last residue. D genes are given only for firm matches. Clone size is shown for a subset of rows, as once, few, many or a class of expanded clone.

>TRBV6-6|-|TRBD1|TRBJ2-3
TGTGCCAGCAGTGGACAGGGGGCAGATACGCAGTATTTT
CASSGQGADTQYF
>TRBV18|-|-|TRBJ1-1
TGTGCCAGCTCACCACTGGTCCAGAACACTGAAGCTTTCTTT
CASSPLVQNTEAFF
>TRBV6-4|-|TRBD2|TRBJ2-3
TGTGCCAGCAGTGATGGTAGCGGGATACCAGATACGCAGTATTTT
CASSDGSGIPDTQYF
>TRBV5-1|-|TRBD1|TRBJ2-1
TGCGCCAGCAGCGGAGGACAGGGGCGCGACAATGAGCAGTTCTTC
CASSGGQGRDNEQFF
>TRBV27|-|-|TRBJ1-4
TGTGCCAGCAGTGCCCGACTGGGGGGGGCCAATGAAAAACTGTTTTTT
CASSARLGGANEKLFF
>TRBV30|-|TRBD2|TRBJ2-7
TGTGCCTGGGGGACTAGCGGGAGATACGAGCAGTACTTC
CAWGTSGRYEQYF
>TRBV28|-|-|TRBJ2-3
TGTGCCAGCACAGCACAGCCCACAGATACGCAGTATTTT
CASTAQPTDTQYF
>TRBV6-1|-|-|TRBJ2-1
TGTGCCAGCAGTGGAACCACCCACAATGAGCAGTTCTTC
CASSGTTHNEQFF
>TRBV7-8|-|-|TRBJ1-4
TGTGCCAGCAGCTCGGGGGAGCGGCTGTTTTTT
CASSSGERLFF
>TRBV7-9|-|TRBD2|TRBJ2-5
TGTGCCAGCAGCACGGGACTAGCGGGAGAGACCCAGTACTTC
CASSTGLAGETQYF
>TRBV5-1|-|TRBD1|TRBJ2-7
TGCGCCAGCAGCTCGGGACAGGGCTACGAGCAGTACTTC
CASSSGQGYEQYF
>TRBV7-2|-|TRBD1|TRBJ2-7
TGTGCCAGCAGCCTCCGGACAGGGACGGGGGAGCAGTACTTC
CASSLRTGTGEQYF
>TRBV5-4|-|-|TRBJ2-3
TGTGCCAGCAGCTTGGGCTCAGGCACAGATACGCAGTATTTT
CASSLGSGTDTQYF
>TRBV9|-|-|TRBJ2-3
TGTGCCAGCAGCAACCGGGCCGGGGGAGCAGATACGCAGTATTTT
CASSNRAGGADTQYF
>TRBV4-2|few|TRBD1|TRBJ1-1
TGTGCCAGCAGCCAAGTTACAGGGGGTACTGAAGCTTTCTTT
CASSQVTGGTEAFF
>TRBV6-5|-|-|TRBJ1-5
TGTGCCAGCGGCAGGCAGCCCCAGCATTTT
CASGRQPQHF
>TRBV15|-|-|TRBJ2-5
TGTGCCACCAGACCCATTCGGGGGGCCGGGGAGACCCAGTACTTC
CATRPIRGAGETQYF
>TRBV9|-|TRBD2|TRBJ2-7
TGTGCCAGCAGCGTATATGGCGGGAGTGGTTACGAGCAGTACTTC
CASSVYGGSGYEQYF
>TRBV6-1|-|TRBD1|TRBJ2-5
TGTGCCAGCAGTGAAGGGGGGACAGGGGGCAAGGAGACCCAGTACTTC
CASSEGGTGGKETQYF
>TRBV7-2|-|TRBD1|TRBJ2-7
TGTGCCAGCAGCCCACCGGGACAGTCCTACGAGCAGTACTTC
CASSPPGQSYEQYF
>TRBV6-1|-|-|TRBJ2-2
TGTGCCACCAACAGGGGGGGAGCCACCGGGGAGCTGTTTTTT
CATNRGGATGELFF
>TRBV5-1|-|TRBD2|TRBJ2-1
TGCGCCAGCAGCAAAGGACTAGCGGGAGCGCACGAGCAGTTCTTC
CASSKGLAGAHEQFF
>TRBV11-2|few|TRBD1|TRBJ1-1
TGTGCCAGCAGCCCCACAGGGGGTTACACTGAAGCTTTCTTT
CASSPTGGYTEAFF
>TRBV5-4|once|-|TRBJ2-1
TGTGCCAGCAGCCATGACCTATCGCCTTCCACCAATGAGCAGTTCTTC
CASSHDLSPSTNEQFF
>TRBV11-2|-|-|TRBJ2-4
TGTGCCAGCAGCGAAGGACTAGGGGGAAACATTCAGTACTTC
CASSEGLGGNIQYF
>TRBV29-1|-|-|TRBJ2-5
TGCAGCGTTGAATTAGGGGCCCAGGAGACCCAGTACTTC
CSVELGAQETQYF
>TRBV19|-|-|TRBJ2-1
TGTGCCAGTAGTATAGAGAAAATAGTTCCCCCGCAGTTCTTC
CASSIEKIVPPQFF
>TRBV7-3|-|-|TRBJ2-5
TGTGCCAGCAGCACCCGTACTCAAGAGACCCAGTACTTC
CASSTRTQETQYF
>TRBV6-5|-|-|TRBJ2-5
TGTGCCAGCAGTTACTCGGCCGCTAGGGAGACCCAGTACTTC
CASSYSAARETQYF
>TRBV5-1|once|-|TRBJ1-1
TGCGCCAGCAGCTCAACCCCCCCGGGGGTTGGCACTGAAGCTTTCTTT
CASSSTPPGVGTEAFF
>TRBV14|-|-|TRBJ2-1
TGTGCCAGCAGCCAAGGAACAGGTTATTATTACAATGAGCAGTTCTTC
CASSQGTGYYYNEQFF
>TRBV15|-|TRBD1|TRBJ2-2
TGTGCCACCAGCAGCCAGCCGGGACAGGCGATGGGGGAGCTGTTTTTT
CATSSQPGQAMGELFF
>TRBV29-1|-|TRBD2|TRBJ2-3
TGCAGCGTTGAACGGGAGGGCCTTAGAGATACGCAGTATTTT
CSVEREGLRDTQYF
>TRBV19|-|-|TRBJ2-7
TGTGCCAGTAGTATAGGAGAAGGGCCCTACGAGCAGTACTTC
CASSIGEGPYEQYF
>TRBV5-6|-|-|TRBJ1-2
TGTGCCAGCAGCCGGAGACCGCTATCGGGGGGCTACACCTTC
CASSRRPLSGGYTF
>TRBV7-2|-|-|TRBJ2-2
TGTGCCAGCAGCCCTTGGGCAGCCGGGTTAGCGGGGGAGCTGTTTTTT
CASSPWAAGLAGELFF
>TRBV9|-|-|TRBJ2-5
TGTGCCAGCAGCACTAATGTGCAGGGGCACGAGACCCAGTACTTC
CASSTNVQGHETQYF
>TRBV28|-|-|TRBJ2-2
TGTGCCAGCAGCCCATGGCCGACAGTCTACACCGGGGAGCTGTTTTTT
CASSPWPTVYTGELFF
>TRBV2|-|-|TRBJ1-4
TGTGCCAGCAGTGAAGCGGCGGCAGGGAATGAAAAACTGTTTTTT
CASSEAAAGNEKLFF
>TRBV11-2|-|-|TRBJ2-3
TGTGCCAGCAGCCCCCCCCACCCGGGCCGAAGCACAGATACGCAGTATTTT
CASSPPHPGRSTDTQYF
>TRBV2|-|TRBD2|TRBJ2-7
TGTGCCAGCAATCTACAGGGGCTAGCGGGAAGTAACGAGCAGTACTTC
CASNLQGLAGSNEQYF
>TRBV4-3|once|TRBD2|TRBJ2-3
TGCGCCAGCAGCCGCGGACTAGCTAGTTTTCCGGATACGCAGTATTTT
CASSRGLASFPDTQYF
>TRBV7-9|-|TRBD1|TRBJ2-2
TGTGCCAGCAGCTTACGGACAGGGAAAGAGTCCGGGGAGCTGTTTTTT
CASSLRTGKESGELFF
>TRBV28|-|-|TRBJ1-2
TGTGCCAGCACCCATGAGGGTGCGGGTGGCTACACCTTC
CASTHEGAGGYTF